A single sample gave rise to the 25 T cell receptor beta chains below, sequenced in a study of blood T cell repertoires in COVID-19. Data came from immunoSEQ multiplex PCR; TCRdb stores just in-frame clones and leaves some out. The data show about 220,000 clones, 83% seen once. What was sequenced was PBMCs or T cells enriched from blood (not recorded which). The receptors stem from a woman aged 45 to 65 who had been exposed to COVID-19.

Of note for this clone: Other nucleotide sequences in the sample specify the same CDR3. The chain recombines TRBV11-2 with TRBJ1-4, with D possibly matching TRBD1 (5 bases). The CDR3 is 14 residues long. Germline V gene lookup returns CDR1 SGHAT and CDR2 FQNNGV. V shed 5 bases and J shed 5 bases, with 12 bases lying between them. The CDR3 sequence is CASSLNRGNEKLFF. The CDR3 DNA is TGTGCCAGCAGCCTCAATCGGGGGAATGAAAAACTGTTTTTT.

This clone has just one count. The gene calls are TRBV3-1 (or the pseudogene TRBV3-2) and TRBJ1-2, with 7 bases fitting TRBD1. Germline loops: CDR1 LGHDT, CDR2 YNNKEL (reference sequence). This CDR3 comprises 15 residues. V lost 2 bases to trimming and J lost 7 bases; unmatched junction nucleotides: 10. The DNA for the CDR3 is TGTGCCAGCAGCCAACCTCGACAGGGCTTGGGTGGCTACACCTTC. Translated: CASSQPRQGLGGYTF.

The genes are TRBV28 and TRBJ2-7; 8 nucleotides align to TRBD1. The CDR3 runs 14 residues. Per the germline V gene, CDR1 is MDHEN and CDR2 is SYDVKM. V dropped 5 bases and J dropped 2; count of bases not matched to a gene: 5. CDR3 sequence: CASSGQGQTYEQYF. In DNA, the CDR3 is TGTGCCAGCAGTGGACAGGGTCAAACCTACGAGCAGTACTTC.

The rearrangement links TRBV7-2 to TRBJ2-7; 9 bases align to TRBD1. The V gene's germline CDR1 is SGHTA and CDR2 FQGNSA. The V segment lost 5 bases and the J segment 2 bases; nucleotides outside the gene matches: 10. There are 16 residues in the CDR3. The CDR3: CASSQHRDRATYEQYF. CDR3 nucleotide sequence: TGTGCCAGCAGCCAACACCGGGACAGGGCAACCTACGAGCAGTACTTC.

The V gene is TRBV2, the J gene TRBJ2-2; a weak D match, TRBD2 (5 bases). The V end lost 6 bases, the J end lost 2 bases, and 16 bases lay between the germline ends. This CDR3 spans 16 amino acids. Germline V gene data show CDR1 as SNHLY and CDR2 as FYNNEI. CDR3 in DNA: TGTGCCAGCAGCGCCACTAGGGTGGGAAACACCGGGGAGCTGTTTTTT. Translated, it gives CASSATRVGNTGELFF.

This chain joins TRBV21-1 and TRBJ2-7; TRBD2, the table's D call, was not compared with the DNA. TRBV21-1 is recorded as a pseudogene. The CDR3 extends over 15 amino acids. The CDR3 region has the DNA TGTGCCAGCAGCAAATGCGGGGGGAGCTCCTACGAGCAGTACTTC. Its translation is CASSKCGGSSYEQYF.

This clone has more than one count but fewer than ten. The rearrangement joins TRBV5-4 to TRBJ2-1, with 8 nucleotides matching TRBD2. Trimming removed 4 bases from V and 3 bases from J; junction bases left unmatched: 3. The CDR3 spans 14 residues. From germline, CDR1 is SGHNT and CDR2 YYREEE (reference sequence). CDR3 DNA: TGTGCCAGCAGCGGAGGGACTAGCTACAATGAGCAGTTCTTC. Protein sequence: CASSGGTSYNEQFF.

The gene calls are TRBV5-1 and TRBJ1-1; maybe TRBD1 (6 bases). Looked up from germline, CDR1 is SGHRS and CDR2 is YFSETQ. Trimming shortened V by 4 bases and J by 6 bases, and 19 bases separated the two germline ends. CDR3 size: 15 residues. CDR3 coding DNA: TGCGCCAGCAGCGACACAGGGAAAGGATATTCTGAAGCTTTCTTT. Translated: CASSDTGKGYSEAFF. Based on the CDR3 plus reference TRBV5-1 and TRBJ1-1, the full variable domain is KAGVTQTPRYLIKTRGQQVTLSCSPISGHRSVSWYQQTPGQGLQFLFEYFSETQRNKGNFPGRFSGRQFSNSRSEMNVSTLELGDSALYLCASSDTGKGYSEAFFGQGTRLTVV.

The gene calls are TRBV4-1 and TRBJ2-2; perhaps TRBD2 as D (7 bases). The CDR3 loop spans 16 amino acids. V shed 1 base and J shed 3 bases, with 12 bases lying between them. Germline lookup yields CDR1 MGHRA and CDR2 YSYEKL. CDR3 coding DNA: TGCGCCAGCAGCCAAGTTAGGGGGGGTGACACCGGGGAGCTGTTTTTT. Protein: CASSQVRGGDTGELFF.

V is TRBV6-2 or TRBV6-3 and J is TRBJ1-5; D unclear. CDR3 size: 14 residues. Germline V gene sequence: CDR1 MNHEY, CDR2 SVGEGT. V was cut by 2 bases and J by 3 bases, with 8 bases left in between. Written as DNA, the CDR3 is TGTGCCAGCAGTTACGCGCGGCACAATCAGCCCCAGCATTTT. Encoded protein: CASSYARHNQPQHF.

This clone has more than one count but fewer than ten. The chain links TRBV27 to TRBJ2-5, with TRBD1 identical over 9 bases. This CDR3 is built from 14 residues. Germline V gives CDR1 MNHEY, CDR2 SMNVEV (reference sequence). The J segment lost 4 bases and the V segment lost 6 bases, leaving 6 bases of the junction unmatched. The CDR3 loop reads CASSPGQGRETQYF. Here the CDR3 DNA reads TGTGCCAGCAGCCCCGGACAGGGGCGAGAGACCCAGTACTTC.

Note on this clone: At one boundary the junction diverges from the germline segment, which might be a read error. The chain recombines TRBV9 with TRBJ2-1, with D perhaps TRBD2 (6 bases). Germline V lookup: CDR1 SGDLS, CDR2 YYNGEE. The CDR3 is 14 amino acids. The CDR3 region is CASSVSAEGGFKVF. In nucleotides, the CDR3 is TGTGCCAGCAGCGTTTCCGCCGAGGGAGGCTTTAAGGTCTTC.

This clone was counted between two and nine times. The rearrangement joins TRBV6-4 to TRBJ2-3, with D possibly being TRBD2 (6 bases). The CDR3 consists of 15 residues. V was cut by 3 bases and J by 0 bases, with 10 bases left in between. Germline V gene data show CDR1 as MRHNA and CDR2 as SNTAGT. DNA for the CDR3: TGTGCCAGCAGTGAGGGTAGCGGTAGCACAGATACGCAGTATTTT. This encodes CASSEGSGSTDTQYF.

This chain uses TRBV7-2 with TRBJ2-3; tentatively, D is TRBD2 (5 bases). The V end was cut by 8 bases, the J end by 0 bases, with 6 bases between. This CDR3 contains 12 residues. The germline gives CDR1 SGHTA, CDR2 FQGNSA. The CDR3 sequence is CASGGSTDTQYF. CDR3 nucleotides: TGTGCCAGCGGCGGGAGCACAGATACGCAGTATTTT.

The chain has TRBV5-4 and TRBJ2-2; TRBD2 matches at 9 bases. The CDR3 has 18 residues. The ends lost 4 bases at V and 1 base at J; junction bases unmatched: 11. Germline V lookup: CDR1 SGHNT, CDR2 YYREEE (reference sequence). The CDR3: CASSADGAGGMNTGELFF. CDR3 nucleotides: TGTGCCAGCAGCGCCGACGGAGCGGGGGGTATGAACACCGGGGAGCTGTTTTTT.

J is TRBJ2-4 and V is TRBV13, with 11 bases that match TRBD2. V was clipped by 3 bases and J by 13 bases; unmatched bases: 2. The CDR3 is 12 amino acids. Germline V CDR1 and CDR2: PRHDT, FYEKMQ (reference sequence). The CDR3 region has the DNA TGTGCCAGCAGCTTTTCTAGCGGGGGGCAGTACTTC. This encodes CASSFSSGGQYF.

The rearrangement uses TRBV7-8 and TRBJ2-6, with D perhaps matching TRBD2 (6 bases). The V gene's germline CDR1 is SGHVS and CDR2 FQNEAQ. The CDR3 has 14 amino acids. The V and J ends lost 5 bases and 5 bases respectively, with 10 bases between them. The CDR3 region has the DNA TGTGCCAGCAGCCTGGAGGGCTGGGCCAACGTCCTGACTTTC. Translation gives CASSLEGWANVLTF.

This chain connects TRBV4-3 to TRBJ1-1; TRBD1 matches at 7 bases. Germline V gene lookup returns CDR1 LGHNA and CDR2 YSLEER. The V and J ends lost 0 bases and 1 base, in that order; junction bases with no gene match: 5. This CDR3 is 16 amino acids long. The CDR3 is CASSQDQRTGNTEAFF. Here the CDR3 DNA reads TGCGCCAGCAGCCAAGATCAAAGGACAGGGAACACTGAAGCTTTCTTT.

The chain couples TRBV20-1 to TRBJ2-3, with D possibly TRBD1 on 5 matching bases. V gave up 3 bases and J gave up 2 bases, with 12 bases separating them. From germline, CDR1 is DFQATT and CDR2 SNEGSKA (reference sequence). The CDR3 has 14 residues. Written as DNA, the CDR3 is TGCAGTGCTAGTGGTCAGGGTCACACAGATACGCAGTATTTT. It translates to CSASGQGHTDTQYF.

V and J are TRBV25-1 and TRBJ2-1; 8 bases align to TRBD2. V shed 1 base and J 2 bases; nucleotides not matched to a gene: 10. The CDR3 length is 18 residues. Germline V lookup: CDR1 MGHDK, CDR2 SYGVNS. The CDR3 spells CASSEWRLAGPAYNEQFF. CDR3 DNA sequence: TGTGCCAGCAGTGAATGGCGGCTAGCGGGCCCAGCCTACAATGAGCAGTTCTTC.

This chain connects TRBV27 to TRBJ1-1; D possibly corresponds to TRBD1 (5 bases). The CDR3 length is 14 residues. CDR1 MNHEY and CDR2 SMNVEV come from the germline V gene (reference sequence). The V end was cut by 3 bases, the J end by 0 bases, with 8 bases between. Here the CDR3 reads CASSLQGLNTEAFF. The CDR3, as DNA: TGTGCCAGCAGTTTGCAGGGCCTGAACACTGAAGCTTTCTTT.

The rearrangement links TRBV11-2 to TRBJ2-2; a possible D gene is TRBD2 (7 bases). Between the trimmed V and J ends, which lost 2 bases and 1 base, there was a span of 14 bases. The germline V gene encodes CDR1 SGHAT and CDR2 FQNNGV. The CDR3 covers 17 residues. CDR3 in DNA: TGTGCCAGCAGCTTAAGGGGGACTACCCTGAACACCGGGGAGCTGTTTTTT. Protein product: CASSLRGTTLNTGELFF.

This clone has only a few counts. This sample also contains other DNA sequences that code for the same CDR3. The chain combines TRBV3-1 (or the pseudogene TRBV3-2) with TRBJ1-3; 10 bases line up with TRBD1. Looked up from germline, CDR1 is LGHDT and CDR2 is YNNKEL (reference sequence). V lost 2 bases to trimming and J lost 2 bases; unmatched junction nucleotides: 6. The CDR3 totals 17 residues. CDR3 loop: CASSQNPGQGTGNTIYF. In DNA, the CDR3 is TGTGCCAGCAGCCAAAATCCGGGACAGGGGACTGGAAACACCATATATTTT.

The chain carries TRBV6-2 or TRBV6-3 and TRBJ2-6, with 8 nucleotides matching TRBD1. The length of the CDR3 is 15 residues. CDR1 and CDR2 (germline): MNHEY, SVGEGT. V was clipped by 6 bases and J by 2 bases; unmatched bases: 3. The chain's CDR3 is CASSDRGPGANVLTF. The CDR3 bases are TGTGCCAGCAGCGACAGGGGACCTGGGGCCAACGTCCTGACTTTC.

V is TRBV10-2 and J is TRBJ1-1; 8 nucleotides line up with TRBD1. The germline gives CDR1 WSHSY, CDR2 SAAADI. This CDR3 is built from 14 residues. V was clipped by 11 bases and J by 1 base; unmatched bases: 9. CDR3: CALGSTGENTEAFF. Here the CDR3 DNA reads TGCGCCTTGGGATCGACAGGGGAGAACACTGAAGCTTTCTTT.